This is a list of T cell receptor beta chains from one sample in a study of blood T cell repertoires in COVID-19. Data came from immunoSEQ multiplex PCR; TCRdb stores just in-frame clones and leaves some out. The sample shows hundreds of thousands of clones, around 87% of them seen only once. The sequencing input was peripheral blood. These receptors were obtained from a man in his sixties or seventies with acute or convalescent COVID-19. Each CDR3 is given with its conserved first and last residue. A D gene is named only where the DNA matches it firmly. Clone size is shown for a subset of rows, as once, few, many or a class of expanded clone.

cdr3_length	d_call	v_call	j_call	clone_size	cdr3_nt	cdr3_aa
16	TRBD1	TRBV18	TRBJ2-2	NA	TGTGCCAGCTCACCAGGGACAGGGTCTGGCACCGGGGAGCTGTTTTTT	CASSPGTGSGTGELFF
16	NA	TRBV5-1	TRBJ1-1	NA	TGCGCCAGCAGCTTGGTTGGGGCGGGGATTAACACTGAAGCTTTCTTT	CASSLVGAGINTEAFF
16	NA	TRBV3-1/TRBV3-2	TRBJ1-4	NA	TGTGCCAGCACCCAGGACGGGGGGCGGACTAATGAAAAACTGTTTTTT	CASTQDGGRTNEKLFF
12	NA	TRBV14	TRBJ2-7	NA	TGTGCCAGCAGCCTCCAGGGCTACGAGCAGTACTTC	CASSLQGYEQYF
14	NA	TRBV5-1	TRBJ2-2	NA	TGCGCCAGCAGCCGAGGATCGAACACCGGGGAGCTGTTTTTT	CASSRGSNTGELFF
12	NA	TRBV2	TRBJ2-1	NA	TGTGCCAGCACCCAGGGAGGTAATGAGCAGTTCTTC	CASTQGGNEQFF
17	NA	TRBV19	TRBJ2-1	NA	TGTGCCAGTAGCCAAGTCCTAGGGGGATACTCCTACAATGAGCAGTTCTTC	CASSQVLGGYSYNEQFF
15	TRBD1	TRBV6-5	TRBJ2-4	NA	TGTGCCAGCAGCCTGGACAGGCCCACCAAAAACATTCAGTACTTC	CASSLDRPTKNIQYF
19	NA	TRBV9	TRBJ2-2	NA	TGTGCCAGCAGCTCCCTGATAGGGGGGGCGCGATCGAACACCGGGGAGCTGTTTTTT	CASSSLIGGARSNTGELFF
15	TRBD1	TRBV7-2	TRBJ2-2	few	TGTGCCAGCAGCTTGGACAGGGGGAGGCCCGGGGAGCTGTTTTTT	CASSLDRGRPGELFF
12	NA	TRBV2	TRBJ1-5	NA	TGTGCCAGCAGGGGCAGTAATCAGCCCCAGCATTTT	CASRGSNQPQHF
14	TRBD2	TRBV10-2	TRBJ2-2	NA	TGCGCCAGCAGTGAAGCGGGAGATACCGGGGAGCTGTTTTTT	CASSEAGDTGELFF
14	NA	TRBV7-2	TRBJ1-3	NA	TGTGCCAGCAGCTTGGTGACATCTGGAAACACCATATATTTT	CASSLVTSGNTIYF
18	TRBD2	TRBV19	TRBJ2-7	NA	TGTGCCAGTAGTATAGCCCACTTACGGACTAGCGGGAGTTACGAGCAGTACTTC	CASSIAHLRTSGSYEQYF
15	NA	TRBV18	TRBJ1-1	NA	TGTGCCAGCTCACCATCCCCCGGCGCGGCTGCTGAAGCTTTCTTT	CASSPSPGAAAEAFF
16	TRBD2	TRBV5-4	TRBJ2-7	NA	TGTGCCAGCAGCTTGATTTCCAGCGGGGGGGAGCGGGAGCAGTACTTC	CASSLISSGGEREQYF
13	NA	TRBV28	TRBJ1-6	NA	TGTGCCAGCACCATATCAGGGGTGTCACCCCTCCACTTT	CASTISGVSPLHF